Each of the 5 T cell receptor beta chains below was sequenced from the same sample in a study of cytomegalovirus exposure and HLA in healthy donors (dated by TCRdb to between 2016 and 2019). The library came from the immunoSEQ multiplex PCR assay. The multiplex PCR relied on a mix of 60 forward primers for TCR Vbeta segments and 13 reverse primers for TCR Jbeta segments. TCRdb took this table from immuneACCESS and kept in-frame rearrangements with V and J called. Such tables lack part of the clones; where checked against another copy, unresolved V genes explain under half of the gap, and the rest is unexplained. In all, the sample holds 200,000 to 300,000 clones, and almost 85% of those were seen once. 2% to 2.5% of the sample rests with the top ten. Sequencing was performed on PBMCs. These receptors were collected from a woman in her 40s in good health and CMV-seropositive.

This chain links TRBV5-6 with TRBJ2-1; TRBD2 aligns across 11 bases. The germline V gene encodes CDR1 SGHDT and CDR2 YYEEEE. The CDR3 consists of 17 residues. After removal of 4 bases from V and 4 bases from J, the junction contained 10 bases not matched to a gene. This CDR3 is CASSGTSGTIWYNEQFF. CDR3 coding DNA: TGTGCCAGCAGCGGGACTAGCGGAACAATTTGGTACAATGAGCAGTTCTTC.

V and J are TRBV28 and TRBJ2-7; 9 bases line up with TRBD2. Germline V gives CDR1 MDHEN, CDR2 SYDVKM. The CDR3 covers 19 residues. V trimming: 10 bases; J trimming: 2 bases; junction bases outside the gene matches: 24. Written as DNA, the CDR3 is TGTGCCACCTCCCCTGGAGGCCGGGGCTTGGCTAGCGGGACCTACGAGCAGTACTTC. It is translated as CATSPGGRGLASGTYEQYF.

The chain carries TRBV15 and TRBJ2-5; 8 bases align to TRBD1. The CDR3 runs to 16 residues. V dropped 0 bases and J dropped 13; count of bases not matched to a gene: 16. Germline CDR1 and CDR2: LNHNV and YYDKDF (reference sequence). Here the CDR3 reads CATSRESGTGTSGWYF. In DNA, the CDR3 is TGTGCCACCAGCAGAGAATCCGGGACAGGTACTTCGGGCTGGTACTTC.

The V gene is TRBV7-3, the J gene TRBJ2-2, with TRBD2 identical over 10 bases. Germline loops: CDR1 SGHTA, CDR2 FQGTGA. With 5 bases clipped from V and 6 bases from J, the junction kept 6 bases outside the gene matches. This CDR3 comprises 15 residues. The CDR3 nucleotides are TGTGCCAGCAGCCCGAGCGGGAGGGTGTCCGGGGAGCTGTTTTTT. Encoded protein: CASSPSGRVSGELFF.

The chain links TRBV4-3 to TRBJ1-1; D is unclear. Germline V CDR1 and CDR2: LGHNA, YSLEER. Deletions cut 1 base from V and 0 bases from J, with 6 bases between. CDR3 length equals 14 residues. CDR3 sequence reads: CASSQAGVNTEAFF. The CDR3 DNA reads TGCGCCAGCAGCCAAGCCGGGGTGAACACTGAAGCTTTCTTT.